This T cell receptor beta chain was captured by sequencing in a study of T cell responses to AZD1222 COVID-19 vaccine. Study results and limitations: All repertoire sampling was performed exclusively after the peak T cell response. Across the whole spike, CD4 TCRs peaked at regions 160-218 and 743-854.

To note about this clone: As yet, its antigen is unknown.

The CDR3 has 18 amino acids. Germline CDR1 is SGHNT and CDR2 is YENEEA. Trimming took 3 bases from V and 5 from J; bases not matched to a gene: 13. Second doses at about 4 or about 12 weeks were pooled. Here immunoSEQ multiplex PCR was the method, and the copy in TCRdb shows in-frame clones only, minus some. The sample shows about 53,000 clones, 87% of them seen only once. This rearrangement joins TRBV11-3 to TRBJ2-2; 9 nucleotides match TRBD1. The specimen was peripheral blood, collected 28 days after the second AZD1222 dose. The TCR comes from an adult who received the AZD1222 COVID-19 vaccine. In DNA, the CDR3 is TGTGCCAGCAGCTTGGAGATGAAGAGGACAGGGGCAACCGGGGAGCTGTTTTTT. It is translated as CASSLEMKRTGATGELFF.